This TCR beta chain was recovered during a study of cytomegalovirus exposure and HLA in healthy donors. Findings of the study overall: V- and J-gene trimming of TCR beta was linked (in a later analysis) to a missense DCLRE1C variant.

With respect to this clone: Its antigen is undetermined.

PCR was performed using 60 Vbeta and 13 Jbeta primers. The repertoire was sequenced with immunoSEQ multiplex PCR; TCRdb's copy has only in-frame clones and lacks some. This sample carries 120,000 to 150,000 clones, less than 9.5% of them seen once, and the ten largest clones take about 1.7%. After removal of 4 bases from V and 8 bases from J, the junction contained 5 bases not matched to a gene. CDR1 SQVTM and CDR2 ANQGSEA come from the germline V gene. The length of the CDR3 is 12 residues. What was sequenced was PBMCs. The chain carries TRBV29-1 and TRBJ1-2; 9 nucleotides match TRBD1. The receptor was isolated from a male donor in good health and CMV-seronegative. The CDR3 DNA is TGCAGCGTTGCGGGACAGGGTGCAGGCTACACCTTC. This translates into CSVAGQGAGYTF.